A selection of T cell receptor beta chains follows, all from one sample in a study of spatial heterogeneity in lung cancer. TCRdb passed the 5' RACE reads through MiXCR, listing each CDR3 protein once. The data hold tens of thousands of distinct CDR3 sequences, with 6% to 9% observed a single time. Source: PBMCs, taken at surgery. The receptors derive from a female donor with early-stage non-small cell lung cancer. The CDR3 runs from the conserved cysteine through the conserved F or W. D genes are given only for firm matches. Not all rows give a size; the values are once, few, many and, for expanded clones, a class.

J gene,V gene,clone size,D gene,CDR3 protein,CDR3 DNA
TRBJ1-5,TRBV12-3/TRBV12-4,few,NA,CASSWTLNQPQHF,TGTGCCAGCAGCTGGACGCTCAATCAGCCCCAGCATTTT
TRBJ1-5,TRBV19,many,NA,CASSPRQGNQPQHF,TGTGCCAGTAGCCCCAGACAGGGCAATCAGCCCCAGCATTTT
TRBJ2-3,TRBV28,many,NA,CASSQASFRGDTQYF,TGTGCCAGCAGTCAGGCATCATTTCGGGGAGATACGCAGTATTTT
TRBJ2-1,TRBV19,many,NA,CASSIGYNEQFF,TGTGCCAGTAGTATTGGGTACAATGAGCAGTTCTTC
TRBJ1-5,TRBV25-1,many,NA,CASSDLGQPQHF,TGTGCCAGCAGTGATTTAGGTCAGCCCCAGCATTTT
TRBJ2-7,TRBV20-1,many,NA,CSAHRGGATYEQYF,TGCAGTGCCCATCGCGGAGGGGCCACCTACGAGCAGTACTTC
TRBJ1-5,TRBV20-1,many,NA,CSALLWGNQPQHF,TGCAGTGCTTTACTTTGGGGCAATCAGCCCCAGCATTTT
TRBJ2-5,TRBV12-3/TRBV12-4,few,TRBD1,CASSADREQETQYF,TGTGCCAGCAGTGCTGACAGGGAACAAGAGACCCAGTACTTC
TRBJ2-3,TRBV28,NA,NA,CASSYAIGLPGTDTQYF,TGTGCCAGCAGTTATGCGATAGGTCTGCCGGGCACAGATACGCAGTATTTT
TRBJ1-1,TRBV24-1,NA,NA,CATSDWTDEAFF,TGTGCCACCAGTGATTGGACAGATGAAGCTTTCTTT
TRBJ1-5,TRBV5-5,many,NA,CASSLFGGYSNQPQHF,TGTGCCAGCAGCTTGTTCGGGGGGTATAGCAATCAGCCCCAGCATTTT
TRBJ1-2,TRBV29-1,many,NA,CSVEQNYGYTF,TGCAGCGTTGAACAGAACTATGGCTACACCTTC
TRBJ2-6,TRBV5-1,few,NA,CTSSLSQGTNVLTF,TGCACCAGCAGCTTGTCCCAGGGGACCAACGTCCTGACTTTC
TRBJ2-1,TRBV7-2,many,NA,CASSASLAEWNEQFF,TGTGCCAGCAGCGCCTCACTAGCTGAGTGGAATGAGCAGTTCTTC
TRBJ2-2,TRBV7-9,many,TRBD1,CASSSPPGQMNTGELFF,TGTGCCAGCAGCAGCCCTCCGGGACAGATGAACACCGGGGAGCTGTTTTTT
TRBJ1-5,TRBV3-1,NA,NA,CASSQMRGQPQHF,TGTGCCAGCAGCCAAATGCGGGGTCAGCCCCAGCATTTT
TRBJ1-2,TRBV4-1,many,TRBD1,CASSQVGGLNGYTF,TGCGCCAGCAGCCAAGTAGGGGGCCTGAATGGCTACACCTTC
TRBJ1-2,TRBV5-1,NA,NA,CASSFRGRDGYTF,TGCGCCAGCAGCTTCAGAGGAAGGGATGGCTACACCTTC
TRBJ2-2,TRBV19,many,NA,CAARDRTNTGELFF,TGTGCCGCACGAGACAGGACAAACACCGGGGAGCTGTTTTTT
TRBJ1-1,TRBV7-9,many,NA,CASRRSGGPSEAFF,TGTGCCAGCAGGAGAAGTGGGGGGCCCTCTGAAGCTTTCTTT
TRBJ1-4,TRBV3-1,many,TRBD1,CASSRQGSEKLFF,TGTGCCAGCAGCCGACAGGGTTCGGAAAAACTGTTTTTT
TRBJ2-5,TRBV7-3,many,NA,CASSWGQQETQYF,TGTGCCAGCAGCTGGGGGCAGCAAGAGACCCAGTACTTC
TRBJ2-2,TRBV27,NA,NA,CASALGSLDTGELFF,TGTGCCAGCGCCTTAGGATCGCTAGACACCGGGGAGCTGTTTTTT
TRBJ2-7,TRBV5-1,few,TRBD1,CASSHRDRSYEQYF,TGCGCCAGCAGCCACCGGGACAGATCCTACGAGCAGTACTTC
TRBJ2-7,TRBV4-3,many,NA,CASSQDWSSYEQYF,TGCGCCAGCAGCCAAGATTGGTCCTCCTACGAGCAGTACTTC
TRBJ2-7,TRBV11-2,many,NA,CASSLGGSFDEQYF,TGTGCCAGCAGCTTAGGAGGTAGCTTCGACGAGCAGTACTTC
TRBJ1-6,TRBV28,many,NA,CASIFSSYNSPLHF,TGTGCCAGCATCTTTAGCTCCTATAATTCACCCCTCCACTTT
TRBJ2-5,TRBV27,many,NA,CASSFGPAETQYF,TGTGCCAGCAGTTTCGGACCGGCAGAGACCCAGTACTTC
TRBJ2-4,TRBV6-5,many,NA,CASSPGTLGSGAGDIQYF,TGTGCCAGCAGTCCCGGGACTCTAGGATCGGGTGCTGGAGACATTCAGTACTTC
TRBJ2-2,TRBV7-2,few,NA,CASGRITGELFF,TGTGCCAGCGGCCGGATCACCGGGGAGCTGTTTTTT
TRBJ2-7,TRBV27,NA,TRBD2,CASSHTSGGVSYEQYF,TGTGCCAGCAGCCATACTAGCGGGGGGGTGTCCTACGAGCAGTACTTC